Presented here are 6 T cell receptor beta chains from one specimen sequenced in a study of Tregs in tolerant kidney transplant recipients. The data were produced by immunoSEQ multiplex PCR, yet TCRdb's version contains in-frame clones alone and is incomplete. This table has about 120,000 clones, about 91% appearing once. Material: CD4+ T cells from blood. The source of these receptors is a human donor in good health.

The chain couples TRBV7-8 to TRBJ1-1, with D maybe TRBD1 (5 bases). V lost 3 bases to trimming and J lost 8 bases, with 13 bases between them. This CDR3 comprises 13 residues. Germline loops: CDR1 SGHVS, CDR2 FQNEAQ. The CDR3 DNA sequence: TGTGCCAGCAGCTTTGAGGCGGGGCTGGAAGCTTTCTTT. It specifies CASSFEAGLEAFF.

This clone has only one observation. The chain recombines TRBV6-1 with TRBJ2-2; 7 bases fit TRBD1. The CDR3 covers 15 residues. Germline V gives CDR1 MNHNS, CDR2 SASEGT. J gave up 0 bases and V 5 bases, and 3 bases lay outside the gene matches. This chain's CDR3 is CASSPGTANTGELFF. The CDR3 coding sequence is TGTGCCAGCAGTCCCGGGACAGCGAACACCGGGGAGCTGTTTTTT.

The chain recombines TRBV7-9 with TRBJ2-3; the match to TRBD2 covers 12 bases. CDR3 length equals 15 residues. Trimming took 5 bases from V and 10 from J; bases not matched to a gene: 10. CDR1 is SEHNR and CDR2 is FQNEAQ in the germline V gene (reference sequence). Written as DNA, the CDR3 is TGTGCCAGCAGCACTAGCGGGGGGTTCATGGTGGCGCAGTATTTT. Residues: CASSTSGGFMVAQYF.

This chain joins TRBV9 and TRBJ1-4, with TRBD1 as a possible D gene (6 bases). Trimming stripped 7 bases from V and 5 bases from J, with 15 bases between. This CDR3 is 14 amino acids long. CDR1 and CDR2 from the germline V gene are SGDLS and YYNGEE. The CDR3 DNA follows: TGTGCCAGCTCGTGGGGGGGCGCGAATGAAAAACTGTTTTTT. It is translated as CASSWGGANEKLFF.

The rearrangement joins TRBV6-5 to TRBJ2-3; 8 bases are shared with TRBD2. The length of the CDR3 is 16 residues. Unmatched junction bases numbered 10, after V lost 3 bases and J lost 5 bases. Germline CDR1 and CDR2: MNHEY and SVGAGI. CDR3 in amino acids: CASSYLAGGRGDTQYF. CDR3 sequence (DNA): TGTGCCAGCAGTTATTTGGCGGGGGGCCGAGGAGATACGCAGTATTTT.

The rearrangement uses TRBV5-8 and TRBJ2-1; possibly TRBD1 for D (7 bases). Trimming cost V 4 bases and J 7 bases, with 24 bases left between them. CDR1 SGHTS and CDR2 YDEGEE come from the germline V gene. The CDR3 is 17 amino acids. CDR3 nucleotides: TGTGCCAGCAGCCCGCTAGGGGGCGGGGTTGGTGGGAATGAGCAGTTCTTC. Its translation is CASSPLGGGVGGNEQFF.